These T cell receptor beta chains were read from a single sample in a study of response to subunit inactivated influenza vaccine. TCRdb used MiXCR to reprocess the RT-PCR reads, holding one entry per CDR3 protein. The sample contains about 650,000 distinct CDR3 sequences, 14% of which appear only once. Sequences were derived from PBMCs from blood, sampled around 15 days before vaccination. The source is a man over 45 who received an inactivated influenza vaccine. The CDR3 runs from the conserved cysteine through the conserved F or W. Fields, in order: D gene, clone size, J gene, V gene, CDR3 protein, CDR3 DNA. A D gene is named only where the DNA matches it firmly. A row's size may be missing; if present it is once, few, many or a size class.

D: NA
size: few
J: TRBJ1-5
V: TRBV6-2/TRBV6-3
CDR3: CASTETGFVPQHF
DNA: TGTGCCAGCACCGAGACAGGCTTTGTGCCCCAGCATTTT

D: NA
size: NA
J: TRBJ2-7
V: TRBV20-1
CDR3: CSARDIRRTYEQYF
DNA: TGCAGTGCTAGAGATATTCGGCGGACCTACGAGCAGTACTTC

D: TRBD1
size: NA
J: TRBJ1-2
V: TRBV29-1
CDR3: CSVRTGLAGYTF
DNA: TGCAGCGTTCGGACAGGTTTGGCCGGCTACACCTTC

D: NA
size: few
J: TRBJ1-1
V: TRBV12-3/TRBV12-4
CDR3: CASSFTGWNTEAFF
DNA: TGTGCCAGCAGTTTTACGGGATGGAACACTGAAGCTTTCTTT

D: NA
size: NA
J: TRBJ2-5
V: TRBV6-1
CDR3: CASSPPGSGETQYF
DNA: TGTGCCAGCAGTCCGCCCGGGTCGGGAGAGACCCAGTACTTC

D: NA
size: NA
J: TRBJ2-3
V: TRBV12-3/TRBV12-4
CDR3: CATSGPSGDTQYF
DNA: TGTGCCACCTCCGGGCCATCCGGAGATACGCAGTATTTT

D: TRBD2
size: few
J: TRBJ2-1
V: TRBV7-9
CDR3: CASSKGTTPGNEQFF
DNA: TGTGCCAGCAGCAAGGGGACTACCCCAGGGAATGAGCAGTTCTTC

D: TRBD1
size: NA
J: TRBJ2-7
V: TRBV20-1
CDR3: CSAQPLGQGLEQYF
DNA: TGCAGTGCTCAGCCCCTGGGACAGGGGCTCGAGCAGTACTTC

D: NA
size: few
J: TRBJ1-5
V: TRBV5-5
CDR3: CASSFDPDVNQPQHF
DNA: TGTGCCAGCAGCTTTGATCCGGACGTAAATCAGCCCCAGCATTTT

D: NA
size: NA
J: TRBJ2-1
V: TRBV29-1
CDR3: CSVYYRLVSHNEQFF
DNA: TGCAGCGTTTATTACCGACTAGTCTCCCACAATGAGCAGTTCTTC